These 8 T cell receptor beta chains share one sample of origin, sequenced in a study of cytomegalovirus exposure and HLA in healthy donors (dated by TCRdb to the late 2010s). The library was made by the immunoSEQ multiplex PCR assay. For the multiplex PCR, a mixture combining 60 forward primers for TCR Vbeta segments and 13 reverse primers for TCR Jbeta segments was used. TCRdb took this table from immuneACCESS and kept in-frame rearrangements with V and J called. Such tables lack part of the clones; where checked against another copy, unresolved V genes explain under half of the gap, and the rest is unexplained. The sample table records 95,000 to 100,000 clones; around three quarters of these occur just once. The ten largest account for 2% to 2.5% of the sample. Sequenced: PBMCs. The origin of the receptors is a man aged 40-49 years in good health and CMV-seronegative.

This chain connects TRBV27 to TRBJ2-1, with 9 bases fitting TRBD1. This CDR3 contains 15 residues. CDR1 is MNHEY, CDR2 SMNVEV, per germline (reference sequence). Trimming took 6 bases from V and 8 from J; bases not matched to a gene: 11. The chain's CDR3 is CASSISGQGLYEQFF. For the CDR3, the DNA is TGTGCCAGCAGCATTAGCGGACAGGGGCTGTATGAGCAGTTCTTC.

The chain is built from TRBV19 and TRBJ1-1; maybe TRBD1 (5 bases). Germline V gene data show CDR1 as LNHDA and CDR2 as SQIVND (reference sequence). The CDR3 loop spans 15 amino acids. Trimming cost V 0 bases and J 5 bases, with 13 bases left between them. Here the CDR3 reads CASSIEPGGRTEAFF. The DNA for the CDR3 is TGTGCCAGTAGTATAGAACCCGGGGGTAGGACTGAAGCTTTCTTT.

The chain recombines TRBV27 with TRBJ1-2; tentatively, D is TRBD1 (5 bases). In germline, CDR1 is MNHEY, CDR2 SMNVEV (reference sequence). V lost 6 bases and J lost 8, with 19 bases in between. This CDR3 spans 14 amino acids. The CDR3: CASSPVGAGQGYTF. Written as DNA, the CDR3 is TGTGCCAGCAGCCCCGTCGGGGCGGGGCAGGGCTACACCTTC.

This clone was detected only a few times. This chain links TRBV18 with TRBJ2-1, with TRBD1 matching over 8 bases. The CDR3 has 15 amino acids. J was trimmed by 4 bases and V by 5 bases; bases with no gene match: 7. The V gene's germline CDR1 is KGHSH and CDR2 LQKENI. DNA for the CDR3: TGTGCCAGCTCATTCGGGACAGGACGATACAATGAGCAGTTCTTC. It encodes CASSFGTGRYNEQFF.

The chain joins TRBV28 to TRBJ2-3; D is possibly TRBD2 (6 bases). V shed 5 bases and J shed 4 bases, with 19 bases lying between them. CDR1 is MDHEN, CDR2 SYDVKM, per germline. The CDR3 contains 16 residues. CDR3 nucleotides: TGTGCCAGCAGTCACCTTAGCGGCACAGAGGCAGATACGCAGTATTTT. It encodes CASSHLSGTEADTQYF.

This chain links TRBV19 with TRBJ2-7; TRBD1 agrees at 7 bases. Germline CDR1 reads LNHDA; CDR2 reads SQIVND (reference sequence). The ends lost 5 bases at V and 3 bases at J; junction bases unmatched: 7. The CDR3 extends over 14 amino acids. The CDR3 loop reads CASSARDSSYEQYF. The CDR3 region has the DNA TGTGCCAGTAGTGCCCGGGACAGCAGCTACGAGCAGTACTTC.

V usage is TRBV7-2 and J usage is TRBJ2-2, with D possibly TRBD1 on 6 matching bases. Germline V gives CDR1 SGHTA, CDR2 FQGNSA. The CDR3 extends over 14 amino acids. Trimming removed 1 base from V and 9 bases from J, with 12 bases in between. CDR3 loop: CASSLGTAKRELFF. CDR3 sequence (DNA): TGTGCCAGCAGCTTAGGGACAGCTAAAAGGGAGCTGTTTTTT.

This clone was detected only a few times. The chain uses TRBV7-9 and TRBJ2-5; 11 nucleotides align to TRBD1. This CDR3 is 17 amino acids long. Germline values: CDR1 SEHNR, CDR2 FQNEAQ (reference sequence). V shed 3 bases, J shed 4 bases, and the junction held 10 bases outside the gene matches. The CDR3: CASSFIPGQGGVETQYF. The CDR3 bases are TGTGCCAGCAGCTTTATTCCGGGACAGGGGGGAGTAGAGACCCAGTACTTC.